The T cell receptor beta chain described here comes from a study of T cells in Graves' hyperthyroidism and ophthalmopathy. Amplification yielded TCR beta CDR3 regions, with RNA transcripts as the source. First-round RT-PCR targeting the TCR CDR3 was performed with the HTBI primer set. MiXCR was run by TCRdb on the multiplex PCR reads, yielding one entry per CDR3 protein. The sample carries around 690,000 distinct CDR3 sequences, under 25% recorded once. This clonotype was counted many times. The CDR3 runs 17 residues. Per the germline V gene, CDR1 is SGHRS and CDR2 is YFSETQ. V dropped 0 bases and J dropped 2; count of bases not matched to a gene: 5.

Sequenced material: blood. The sequence came from a man aged 30-40 years with Graves' ophthalmopathy. V gene TRBV5-1 combines with J gene TRBJ2-7; 13 positions match TRBD2. The DNA of the CDR3 is TGCGCCAGCAGCTTGGCCCGTACTAGCGGGAGGGCCTACGAGCAGTACTTC. It yields the protein CASSLARTSGRAYEQYF.